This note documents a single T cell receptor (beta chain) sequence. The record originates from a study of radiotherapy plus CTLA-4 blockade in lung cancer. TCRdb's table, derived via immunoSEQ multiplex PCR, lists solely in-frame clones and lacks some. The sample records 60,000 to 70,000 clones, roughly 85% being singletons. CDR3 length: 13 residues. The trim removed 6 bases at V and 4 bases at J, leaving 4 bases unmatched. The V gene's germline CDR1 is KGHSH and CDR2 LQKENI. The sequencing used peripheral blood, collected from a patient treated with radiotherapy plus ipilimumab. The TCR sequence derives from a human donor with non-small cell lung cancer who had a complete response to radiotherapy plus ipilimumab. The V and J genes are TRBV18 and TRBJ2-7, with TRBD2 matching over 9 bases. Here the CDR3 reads CASSMGLAYEQYF. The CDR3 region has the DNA TGTGCCAGCTCTATGGGACTAGCTTACGAGCAGTACTTC.